A selection of T cell receptor beta chains follows, all from one sample in a study of blood T cell repertoires in COVID-19. Profiling relied on immunoSEQ multiplex PCR, and the TCRdb table lists in-frame clones only, not all of them. Of 85,000 to 130,000 clones in the sample, 80% to 90% were seen once. The sequencing input was peripheral blood. Source of these receptors: a man aged 55 to 69 with acute or convalescent COVID-19. The CDR3 runs from the conserved cysteine through the conserved F or W. Fields, in order: V gene, J gene, CDR3 protein.

>TRBV19|TRBJ2-3
CASQMTGGADTQYF
>TRBV7-9|TRBJ2-1
CASSLNVGTDEQFF
>TRBV7-2|TRBJ2-3
CASSHGTSGSWGTDTQYF
>TRBV5-1|TRBJ1-4
CASSLGQATNEKLFF
>TRBV3-1/TRBV3-2|TRBJ2-7
CASSQRGAEEQYF
>TRBV21-1|TRBJ1-6
CASSTPQGSSSYNSPLHF
>TRBV5-1|TRBJ1-1
CASSSEPHTEAFF
>TRBV10-3|TRBJ2-7
CAISGSEYEQYF
>TRBV19|TRBJ2-2
CASRLRGHTKANTGELFF
>TRBV5-4|TRBJ1-2
CASSGQGTGYTF
>TRBV5-1|TRBJ2-3
CASSLGQGGTQYF
>TRBV4-1|TRBJ2-3
CASSQLGGQRDTQYF
>TRBV7-2|TRBJ2-5
CASSLGRVTETQYF
>TRBV4-2|TRBJ1-5
CASSLDRGSNQPQHF
>TRBV4-3|TRBJ2-3
CASSQEERGLSDTQYF
>TRBV5-1|TRBJ1-5
CASSLQGGNQPQHF
>TRBV19|TRBJ2-7
CASSTPGTSGGYEQYF
>TRBV2|TRBJ1-5
CASSEEGYQPQHF
>TRBV11-2|TRBJ1-1
CASSSQQGYTEAFF
>TRBV3-1/TRBV3-2|TRBJ1-5
CASSHLGGNQPQHF
>TRBV18|TRBJ2-5
CASSPRSGTGLETQYF
>TRBV3-1/TRBV3-2|TRBJ1-6
CASSQGSSYNSPLHF
>TRBV10-3|TRBJ1-6
CAISSGGEEINSPLHF
>TRBV6-4|TRBJ1-5
CASSREAYSNQPQHF
>TRBV3-1/TRBV3-2|TRBJ1-2
CASSLRDRDHYGYTF
>TRBV11-3|TRBJ2-5
CASSQGQGTTQYF
>TRBV28|TRBJ2-7
CASSFKPPRDYEQYF
>TRBV5-4|TRBJ1-1
CASSLVTGEAFF
>TRBV7-9|TRBJ2-3
CASSLTARGRGADTQYF
>TRBV7-8|TRBJ1-5
CASSWRDRDQPQHF
>TRBV13|TRBJ2-3
CASSSSGGHRGTQYF
>TRBV6-5|TRBJ1-2
CASRRVGGYTF
>TRBV9|TRBJ1-5
CASSVGGGNQPQHF
>TRBV4-1|TRBJ1-6
CASSHADRASYNSPLHF
>TRBV5-6|TRBJ1-1
CASSWETTNTEAFF
>TRBV10-3|TRBJ1-2
CASSGQQNYGYTF
>TRBV5-4|TRBJ2-7
CASSLVRDRINIYEQYF
>TRBV28|TRBJ2-7
CASSLNRDYEQYF
>TRBV5-4|TRBJ2-1
CASSPGQLPYNEQFF
>TRBV27|TRBJ2-7
CASSLSSGGDEQYF
>TRBV27|TRBJ1-5
CASSLWYTSNQPQHF